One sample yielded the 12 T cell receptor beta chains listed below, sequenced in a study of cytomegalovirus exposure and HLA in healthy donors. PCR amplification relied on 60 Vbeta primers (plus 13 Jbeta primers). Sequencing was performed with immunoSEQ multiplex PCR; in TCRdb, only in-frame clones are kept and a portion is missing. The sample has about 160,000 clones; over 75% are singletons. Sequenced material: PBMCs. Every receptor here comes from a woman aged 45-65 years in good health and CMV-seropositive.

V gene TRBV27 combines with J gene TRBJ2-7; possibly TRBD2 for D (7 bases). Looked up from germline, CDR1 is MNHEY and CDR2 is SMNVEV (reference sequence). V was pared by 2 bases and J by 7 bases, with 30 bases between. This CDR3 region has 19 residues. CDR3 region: CASSLTSTLGGPPLWEQYF. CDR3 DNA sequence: TGTGCCAGCAGTTTAACATCTACTCTCGGGGGGCCTCCTTTATGGGAGCAGTACTTC.

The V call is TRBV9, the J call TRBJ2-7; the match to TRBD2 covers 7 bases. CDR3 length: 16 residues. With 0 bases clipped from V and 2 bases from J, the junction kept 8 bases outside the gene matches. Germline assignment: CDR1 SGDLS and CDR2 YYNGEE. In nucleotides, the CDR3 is TGTGCCAGCAGCGTAGGAGCGGGGCGGATAACCTACGAGCAGTACTTC. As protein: CASSVGAGRITYEQYF.

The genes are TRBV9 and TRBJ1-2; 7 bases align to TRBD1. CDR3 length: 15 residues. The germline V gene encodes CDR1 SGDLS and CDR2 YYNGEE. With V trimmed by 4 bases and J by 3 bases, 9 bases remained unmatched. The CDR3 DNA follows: TGTGCCAGCAGCTTGAGTACAGGGGCCGACTATGGCTACACCTTC. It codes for CASSLSTGADYGYTF.

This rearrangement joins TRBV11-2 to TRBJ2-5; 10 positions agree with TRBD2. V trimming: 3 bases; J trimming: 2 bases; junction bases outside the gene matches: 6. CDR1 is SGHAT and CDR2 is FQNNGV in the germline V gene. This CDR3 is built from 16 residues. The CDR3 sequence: CASSLGAGGHQETQYF. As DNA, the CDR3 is TGTGCCAGCAGCTTGGGAGCGGGGGGGCATCAAGAGACCCAGTACTTC.

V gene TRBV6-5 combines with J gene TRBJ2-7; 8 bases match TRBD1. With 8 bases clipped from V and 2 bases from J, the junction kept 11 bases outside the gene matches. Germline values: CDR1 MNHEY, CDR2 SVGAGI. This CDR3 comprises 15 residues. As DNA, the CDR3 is TGTGCCAGCGGACAGGGAATCGGCCGGACCTACGAGCAGTACTTC. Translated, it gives CASGQGIGRTYEQYF.

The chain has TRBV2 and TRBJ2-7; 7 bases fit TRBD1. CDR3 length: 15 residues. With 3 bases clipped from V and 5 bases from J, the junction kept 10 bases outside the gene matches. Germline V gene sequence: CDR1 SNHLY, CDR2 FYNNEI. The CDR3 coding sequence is TGTGCCAGCAGTGAGCAGACAGGGTCGGCCCACGAGCAGTACTTC. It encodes CASSEQTGSAHEQYF.

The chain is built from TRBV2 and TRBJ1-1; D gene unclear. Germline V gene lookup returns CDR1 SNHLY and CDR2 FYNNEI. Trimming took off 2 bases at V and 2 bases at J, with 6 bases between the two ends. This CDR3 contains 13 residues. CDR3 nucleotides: TGTGCCAGCAGTGAACAGATCAACACTGAAGCTTTCTTT. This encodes CASSEQINTEAFF.

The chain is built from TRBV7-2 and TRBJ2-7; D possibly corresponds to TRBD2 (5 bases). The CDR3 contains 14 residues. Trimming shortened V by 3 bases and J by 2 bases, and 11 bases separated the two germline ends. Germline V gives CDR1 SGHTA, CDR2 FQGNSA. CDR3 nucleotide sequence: TGTGCCAGCAGCTTGAGGGTCCCCACCTACGAGCAGTACTTC. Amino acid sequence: CASSLRVPTYEQYF. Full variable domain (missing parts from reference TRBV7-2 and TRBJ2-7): GAGVSQSPSNKVTEKGKDVELRCDPISGHTALYWYRQSLGQGLEFLIYFQGNSAPDKSGLPSDRFSAERTGGSVSTLTIQRTQQEDSAVYLCASSLRVPTYEQYFGPGTRLTVT.

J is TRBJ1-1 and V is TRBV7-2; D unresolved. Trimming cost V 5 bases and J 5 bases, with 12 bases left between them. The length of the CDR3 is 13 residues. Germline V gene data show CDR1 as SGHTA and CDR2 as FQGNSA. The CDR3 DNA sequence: TGTGCCAGCAGCCCAGTCCGGGGAACTGAAGCTTTCTTT. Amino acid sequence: CASSPVRGTEAFF.

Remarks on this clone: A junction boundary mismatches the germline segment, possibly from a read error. In DNA form, the CDR3 reads TGTGCTAGCAGCCCTCCCCGGGGGACAGGGGGCTGGGAGACCCAGTACTTC. Translation gives CASSPPRGTGGWETQYF. This chain links TRBV7-7 with TRBJ2-5, with 12 bases identical to TRBD1. The CDR3 is made up of 17 amino acids. CDR1 is SSHAT, CDR2 FNYEAQ, per germline (reference sequence).

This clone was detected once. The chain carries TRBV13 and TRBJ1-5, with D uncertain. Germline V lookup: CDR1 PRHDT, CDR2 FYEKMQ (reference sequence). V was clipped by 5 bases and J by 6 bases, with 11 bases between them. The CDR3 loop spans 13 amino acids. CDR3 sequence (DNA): TGTGCCAGCAGCCCGGGAGAGAGTCAGCCCCAGCATTTT. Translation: CASSPGESQPQHF.

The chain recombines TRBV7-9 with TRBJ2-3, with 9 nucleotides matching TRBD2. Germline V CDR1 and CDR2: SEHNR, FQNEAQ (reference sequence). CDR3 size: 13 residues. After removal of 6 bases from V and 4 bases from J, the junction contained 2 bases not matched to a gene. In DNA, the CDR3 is TGTGCCAGCAGGGCTAGCGGGGCAGATACGCAGTATTTT. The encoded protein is CASRASGADTQYF.